Given below is one T cell receptor (beta chain) in context. Its cognate antigen is unknown. This entry comes from a study of shared clonotypes between healthy human individuals. General study results and limits: Memory subsets generally showed lower estimated richness than naive subsets.

Only Caucasian adults living in Nashville, Tennessee made up the donor group. CD4+ cell separation produced CD45RA+ naive and CD45RA-negative memory subsets. Over several immunoSEQ plates, each subset's genomic DNA was distributed in even portions. Clones were sequenced by immunoSEQ multiplex PCR, and TCRdb holds only the in-frame ones, with some missing. The sample holds some 2,400,000 clones, 95% seen once. This sequence originates from a man aged 18 to 30 in good health. Specimen: naive CD4+ T cells sorted from blood. Subset of the sample: CD45RA+ positively selected.

The CDR3 DNA reads as TGTGCCAGCAGTTTAAAGGGCCAGGGGGGCTCCTACGAGCAGTACTTC. Translated, it gives CASSLKGQGGSYEQYF. The chain employs TRBV27 and TRBJ2-7, with D possibly being TRBD1 (7 bases). This CDR3 has 16 residues. The germline V gene encodes CDR1 MNHEY and CDR2 SMNVEV (reference sequence). The V end lost 2 bases, the J end lost 0 bases, and 14 bases lay between the germline ends.